This entry concerns a single TCR beta chain. Its antigen is not known. Germline values: CDR1 MDHEN, CDR2 SYDVKM. With 2 bases clipped from V and 3 bases from J, the junction kept 4 bases outside the gene matches. The CDR3 totals 14 residues. The data were obtained in a study of vaccination and CD4 T cells after COVID-19. Across the study: Culture controls were given either a CEFX pool, an HIV-1 Nef pool, or no peptide.

Treatment of the sample: approximately 11-day PBMC culture with coronavirus spike peptide pools or control peptides (ViraFEST assay). The Oncomine TCR Beta short-read assay sequenced DNA from cultured CD4+ T cells. TCRdb independently ran MiXCR on the PCR reads; one entry per CDR3 protein. The sample includes around 19,000 distinct CDR3 sequences, 55% of them seen just once. The TCR was taken from a human donor who had recovered from COVID-19. Sequences were obtained from CD4+ T cells from blood, cultured in vitro. The chain links TRBV28 to TRBJ2-7; TRBD1 matches 7 bases. The CDR3 reads CASSLGQGDYEQYF. The CDR3, as DNA: TGTGCCAGCAGTTTAGGCCAGGGGGACTACGAGCAGTACTTC.